Listed below are T cell receptor beta chains from one sample, sequenced in a study of blood T cell repertoires in COVID-19. This table comes from immunoSEQ multiplex PCR, and its TCRdb copy is limited to in-frame clones, with some not included. The repertoire holds just over 150,000 clones, with around 85% as singletons. The sequenced sample consisted of peripheral blood. The receptor source for this set is a human donor with acute or convalescent COVID-19. The donor label of this sample is uncertain. Both conserved end residues are part of each CDR3. Fields, in order: clone size, V gene, J gene, D gene, CDR3 DNA, CDR3 protein. The D gene is left open where the match is weak. Clone size is given for some rows only: seen once, a few or many times, or a class if the clone is expanded.

NA	TRBV7-3	TRBJ2-5	NA	TGTGCCAGCAGCCCCCGGCCAGGGTTCCAAGAGACCCAGTACTTC	CASSPRPGFQETQYF
NA	TRBV3-1/TRBV3-2	TRBJ2-1	NA	TGTGCCAGCAGCCAATGGGACAGAGGGAGGAATGAGCAGTTCTTC	CASSQWDRGRNEQFF
NA	TRBV6-4	TRBJ2-2	NA	TGTGCCAGCAGTGACTCCCAGGTCCTCGGATCCGGGGAGCTGTTTTTT	CASSDSQVLGSGELFF
NA	TRBV6-2/TRBV6-3	TRBJ1-5	TRBD1	TGTGCCAGCAGTTACCCCCAACGGACAGGGAGAGGCAATCAGCCCCAGCATTTT	CASSYPQRTGRGNQPQHF
NA	TRBV6-6	TRBJ1-6	NA	TGTGCCAGCAGCAGGGTGAACAATTCACCCCTCCACTTT	CASSRVNNSPLHF
NA	TRBV11-2	TRBJ1-1	TRBD1	TGTGCCAGCAGCTTTCGAGGGACAGCCAACACTGAAGCTTTCTTT	CASSFRGTANTEAFF
NA	TRBV5-4	TRBJ1-6	NA	TGTGCCAGCAGCTTGGGTAGCAGGGGCCGGGATCAGAGATCACCCCTCCACTTT	CASSLGSRGRDQRSPLHF
NA	TRBV24-1	TRBJ1-1	NA	TGTGCCACCCGGGGGGAGAACACTGAAGCTTTCTTT	CATRGENTEAFF
NA	TRBV4-1	TRBJ2-1	TRBD2	TGCGCCAGCAGCCAAGATCCCACTGGAGTAGCGGGGGGGTACTACAATGAGCAGTTCTTC	CASSQDPTGVAGGYYNEQFF
NA	TRBV30	TRBJ1-5	TRBD1	TGTGCCTGGAGTCGGGACAGGGGAAATCAGCCCCAGCATTTT	CAWSRDRGNQPQHF
few	TRBV7-9	TRBJ1-4	NA	TGTGCCAGCAGCCAGGGGTCGGGTAATGAAAAACTGTTTTTT	CASSQGSGNEKLFF
NA	TRBV12-5	TRBJ1-2	NA	TGTGCTAGTGGTTTGGACAGGGTGGGCTATGGCTACACCTTC	CASGLDRVGYGYTF
NA	TRBV28	TRBJ2-3	TRBD1	TGTGCCAGCAGTTGGACAGGGACGCAGTATTTT	CASSWTGTQYF
NA	TRBV4-2	TRBJ2-1	NA	TGTGCCAGCAGCCAAGGGTGGGGTCAGAGGATCTACACCAGGGAAAATGAGCAGTTCTTC	CASSQGWGQRIYTRENEQFF
NA	TRBV7-9	TRBJ2-6	NA	TGTGCCAGCAGCTTAGGGGCGGGGGCCTCCGGGACCGGGGCCAACGTCCTGACTTTC	CASSLGAGASGTGANVLTF
NA	TRBV30	TRBJ1-6	NA	TGTGCCTGGAGGTCCGAGCAGGGGTTTTCACCCCTCCACTTT	CAWRSEQGFSPLHF
NA	TRBV3-1/TRBV3-2	TRBJ1-5	NA	TGTGCCAGCAGCCAAGGGCAGGGTGGTCAGCCCCAGCATTTT	CASSQGQGGQPQHF
NA	TRBV5-4	TRBJ1-2	NA	TGTGCCAGCAGCTCCCCAAGGACAGCCCCCTATGGCTACACCTTC	CASSSPRTAPYGYTF
NA	TRBV28	TRBJ1-5	TRBD1	TGTGCCAGCAGCCGCGGACAGGGAAATCAGCCCCAGCATTTT	CASSRGQGNQPQHF
NA	TRBV29-1	TRBJ1-1	NA	TGCAGCGGGGACTCTGGGGTGAACACTGAAGCTTTCTTT	CSGDSGVNTEAFF
once	TRBV5-4	TRBJ1-6	NA	TGTGCCAGCAGCGTGGACAGATATAATTCACCCCTCCACTTT	CASSVDRYNSPLHF
NA	TRBV24-1	TRBJ1-1	TRBD1	TGTGCCACCAGTGACACCAAGACAGGGAGCACTGAAGCTTTCTTT	CATSDTKTGSTEAFF
once	TRBV7-9	TRBJ1-1	TRBD1	TGTGCCAGCAGCTCGGACAGGGGAGGGAGGAACACTGAAGCTTTCTTT	CASSSDRGGRNTEAFF
NA	TRBV3-1/TRBV3-2	TRBJ2-1	TRBD2	TGTGCCAGCAGCCAACCGGGACTAGCGGGGAGGGGTGAGCAGTTCTTC	CASSQPGLAGRGEQFF
NA	TRBV2	TRBJ1-5	TRBD1	TGTGCCAGCGACGGCACCGGGACAGGACCGGTGGGTTATCAGCCCCAGCATTTT	CASDGTGTGPVGYQPQHF
NA	TRBV24-1	TRBJ2-3	NA	TGTGCCACCAGTGATCCAGCCCTTGGGGGGGCTGGCACAGATACGCAGTATTTT	CATSDPALGGAGTDTQYF
NA	TRBV27	TRBJ2-5	TRBD1	TGTGCCAGCAGTTTGACAGGGGCGGAGACCCAGTACTTC	CASSLTGAETQYF
NA	TRBV6-5	TRBJ1-2	NA	TGTGCCAGCAGCCTAGCCCGGTCTAATGGCTACACCTTC	CASSLARSNGYTF
NA	TRBV27	TRBJ1-1	NA	TGTGCCAGCAGCCCTGGGCGCCACCACACTGAAGCTTTCTTT	CASSPGRHHTEAFF
NA	TRBV10-3	TRBJ1-5	TRBD1	TGTGCCACCGTACACCCTAAACAGGGGGCGAATAGCAATCAGCCCCAGCATTTT	CATVHPKQGANSNQPQHF
NA	TRBV4-3	TRBJ2-1	NA	TGCGCCAGCAGCCTCCCTGGGGCTCACAATGAGCAGTTCTTC	CASSLPGAHNEQFF
few	TRBV4-1	TRBJ2-2	TRBD2	TGCGCCAGCAGCCAAGCGGTAGCGGGGGGTCACACCGGGGAGCTGTTTTTT	CASSQAVAGGHTGELFF
few	TRBV28	TRBJ2-7	NA	TGTGCCAGCAGTCCGAGGTACGAGCAGTACTTC	CASSPRYEQYF
NA	TRBV3-1/TRBV3-2	TRBJ1-2	NA	TGTGCCAGCAGCCCCCTAGGAGGGGTGAGATATGGCTACACCTTC	CASSPLGGVRYGYTF
NA	TRBV12-2	TRBJ2-7	NA	TGTGCAAGTCGCTTAGCCCGACAGGGGGTGCCCTACGAGCAGTACTTC	CASRLARQGVPYEQYF
NA	TRBV24-1	TRBJ2-3	NA	TGTGCCACCAGTGACCAGACAGGTCCCAGCACAGATACGCAGTATTTT	CATSDQTGPSTDTQYF
once	TRBV18	TRBJ2-1	TRBD2	TGTGCCAGCTCACCAGGACTAGCGGGGATTAGCAATGAGCAGTTCTTC	CASSPGLAGISNEQFF
NA	TRBV6-5	TRBJ2-7	NA	TGTGCCGCGGGGAGCTCCTACGAGCAGTACTTC	CAAGSSYEQYF
NA	TRBV5-4	TRBJ1-5	NA	TGTGCCAGCAGCTTGCAGGGTCAGCCCCAGCATTTT	CASSLQGQPQHF
NA	TRBV4-2	TRBJ2-5	TRBD2	TGTGCCAGCAGGTCCGGGACTAGCGGGGGGGAGACCCAGTACTTC	CASRSGTSGGETQYF
NA	TRBV28	TRBJ1-4	TRBD1	TGTGCCAGCAGTACCCGGACAGGGGACGAAAAACTGTTTTTT	CASSTRTGDEKLFF
NA	TRBV5-6	TRBJ1-5	TRBD1	TGTGCCAGCAGCTTTTATCGGACAGGGGCCGGGTATAGCAATCAGCCCCAGCATTTT	CASSFYRTGAGYSNQPQHF
NA	TRBV27	TRBJ1-6	NA	TGTGCCAGCAGCGAGACAGTTCTTTCACCCCTCCACTTT	CASSETVLSPLHF
NA	TRBV7-9	TRBJ2-2	NA	TGTGCCAGCGGGAGAAACACCGGGGAGCTGTTTTTT	CASGRNTGELFF
NA	TRBV7-9	TRBJ2-7	TRBD1	TGTGCCAGCACACCCGGGACAGGAGCCTACGAGCAGTACTTC	CASTPGTGAYEQYF
once	TRBV3-1/TRBV3-2	TRBJ2-5	NA	TGTGCCAGCAGCCTTGTACGGGGGGGGACAGTCCACTTC	CASSLVRGGTVHF
NA	TRBV2	TRBJ1-2	TRBD1	TGTGCCAGCATGTTCCAGGGGGCGCGCGGCTACACCTTC	CASMFQGARGYTF
once	TRBV29-1	TRBJ1-1	NA	TGCAGCGTCGATAGGGGGAACACTGAAGCTTTCTTT	CSVDRGNTEAFF
NA	TRBV7-9	TRBJ1-3	NA	TGTGCCAGCAGCGAACCGGGAGTCTTTCCTGGAAACACCATATATTTT	CASSEPGVFPGNTIYF
NA	TRBV7-2	TRBJ1-2	NA	TGTGCCAGCAGCTTAGAAGATCTTGCAGGGTCCCTCTATGGCTACACCTTC	CASSLEDLAGSLYGYTF
NA	TRBV6-5	TRBJ2-3	NA	TGTGCCAGCAGTTACTCGTATCAGGGGACAGATACGCAGTATTTT	CASSYSYQGTDTQYF
NA	TRBV7-2	TRBJ2-5	NA	TGTGCCAGCAGCTTAAAGGGAAGGGGGGGAGAGACCCAGTACTTC	CASSLKGRGGETQYF
NA	TRBV6-5	TRBJ2-5	TRBD1	TGTGCCAGCAGCGAGGACAGGGAACTACAAGAGACCCAGTACTTC	CASSEDRELQETQYF
NA	TRBV12-3/TRBV12-4	TRBJ1-5	NA	TGTGCCAGCAGTTATGCCAGGGATCAGCCCCAGCATTTT	CASSYARDQPQHF
NA	TRBV7-3	TRBJ1-2	NA	TGTGCCAGCAGCTCCCAGGGGAACTATGGCTACACCTTC	CASSSQGNYGYTF
NA	TRBV3-1/TRBV3-2	TRBJ2-7	TRBD1	TGTGCCAGCAGCGAAGGGGGCATTATCTACGAGCAGTACTTC	CASSEGGIIYEQYF
NA	TRBV6-5	TRBJ1-3	NA	TGTGCCAGCAGTTACCTGGGGAGCTCTGGAAACACCATATATTTT	CASSYLGSSGNTIYF